These T cell receptor beta chains were read from a single sample in a study of T cells in Graves' hyperthyroidism and ophthalmopathy. In TCRdb, the multiplex PCR reads were re-called with MiXCR into one record per CDR3 protein. The sample comprises roughly 500,000 distinct CDR3 sequences, 40% to 55% of which are singletons, and over 15% rests with the top ten. Sequencing was carried out using peripheral blood or thyroid tissue (not recorded which). The receptors shown here come from an adult woman with Graves' disease, either hyperthyroidism or ophthalmopathy (not recorded which). The CDR3 runs from the conserved cysteine through the conserved F or W.

J: TRBJ2-5
V: TRBV7-6
CDR3: CASSQATYLQETQYF

J: TRBJ1-1
V: TRBV7-8
CDR3: CASSLSLRDTEAFF

J: TRBJ2-1
V: TRBV20-1
CDR3: CSARDSPGNYIDEQFF

J: TRBJ1-5
V: TRBV2
CDR3: CASSEVAANQPQHF

J: TRBJ2-5
V: TRBV20-1
CDR3: CSAREGSGVTQYF

J: TRBJ1-5
V: TRBV7-2
CDR3: CASSVGASGNQPQHF

J: TRBJ2-7
V: TRBV9
CDR3: CASGKDSPFSYEQYF

J: TRBJ2-7
V: TRBV11-2
CDR3: CASSLGQGALYEQYF

J: TRBJ1-6
V: TRBV2
CDR3: CASSGDYNSPLHF

J: TRBJ2-5
V: TRBV29-1
CDR3: CSVGIGETQYF

J: TRBJ1-1
V: TRBV19
CDR3: CASTEESTEAFF

J: TRBJ1-4
V: TRBV7-9
CDR3: CASSDGENEKLFF

J: TRBJ1-4
V: TRBV7-9
CDR3: CASSPGQGTSTEKLFF

J: TRBJ1-1
V: TRBV6-2/TRBV6-3
CDR3: CASRGTGPLAEAFF

J: TRBJ1-3
V: TRBV7-9
CDR3: CASSLAAAIYF

J: TRBJ2-2
V: TRBV7-6
CDR3: CASSRTLAGGELFF

J: TRBJ1-2
V: TRBV7-9
CDR3: CASLGRISGTGDVYGYTF

J: TRBJ1-5
V: TRBV12-3/TRBV12-4
CDR3: CASRQQGKQPQHF

J: TRBJ1-6
V: TRBV7-8
CDR3: CASSRDRGEHSPLHF

J: TRBJ2-7
V: TRBV29-1
CDR3: CSAGTSGGTYEQYF

J: TRBJ1-2
V: TRBV6-6
CDR3: CATGAEYGYTF

J: TRBJ2-1
V: TRBV10-3
CDR3: CAITGRDNEQFF